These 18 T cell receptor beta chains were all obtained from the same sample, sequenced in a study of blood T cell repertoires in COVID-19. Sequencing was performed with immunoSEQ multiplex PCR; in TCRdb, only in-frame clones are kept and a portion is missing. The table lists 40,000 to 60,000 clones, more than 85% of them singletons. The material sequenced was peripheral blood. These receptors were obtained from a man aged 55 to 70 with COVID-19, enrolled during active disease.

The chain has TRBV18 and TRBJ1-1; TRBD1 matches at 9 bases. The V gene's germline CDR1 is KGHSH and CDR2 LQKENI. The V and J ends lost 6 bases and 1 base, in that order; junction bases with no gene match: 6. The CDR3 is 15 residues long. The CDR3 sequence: CASSWTGDGNTEAFF. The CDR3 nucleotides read TGTGCCAGCTCCTGGACAGGGGACGGGAACACTGAAGCTTTCTTT. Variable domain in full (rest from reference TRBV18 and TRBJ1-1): NAGVMQNPRHLVRRRGQEARLRCSPMKGHSHVYWYRQLPEEGLKFMVYLQKENIIDESGMPKERFSAEFPKEGPSILRIQQVVRGDSAAYFCASSWTGDGNTEAFFGQGTRLTVV.

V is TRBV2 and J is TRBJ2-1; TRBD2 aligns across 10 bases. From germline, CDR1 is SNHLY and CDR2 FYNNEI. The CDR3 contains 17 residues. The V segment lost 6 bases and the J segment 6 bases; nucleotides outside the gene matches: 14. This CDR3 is CASSPRKAGGPVNEQFF. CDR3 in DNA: TGTGCCAGCAGCCCTCGGAAAGCGGGAGGGCCGGTCAATGAGCAGTTCTTC.

The CDR3: CASSPPTSGEKYYEQYF. DNA for the CDR3: TGTGCCAGCAGCCCACCAACTAGCGGGGAGAAGTACTACGAGCAGTACTTC. V usage is TRBV9 and J usage is TRBJ2-7, with 10 bases lining up with TRBD2. This CDR3 spans 17 amino acids. Losses at the gene ends were 4 bases for V and 3 bases for J; bases not matched to a gene: 13. Germline CDR1 is SGDLS and CDR2 is YYNGEE.

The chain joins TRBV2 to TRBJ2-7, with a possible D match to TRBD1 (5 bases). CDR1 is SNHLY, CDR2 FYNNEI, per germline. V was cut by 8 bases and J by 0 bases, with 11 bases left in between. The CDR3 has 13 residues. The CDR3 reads CASATVGSYEQYF. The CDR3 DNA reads TGTGCCAGCGCGACAGTAGGCTCCTACGAGCAGTACTTC.

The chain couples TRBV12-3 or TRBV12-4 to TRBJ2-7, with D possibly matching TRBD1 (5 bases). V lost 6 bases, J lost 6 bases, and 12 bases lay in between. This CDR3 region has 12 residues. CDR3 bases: TGTGCCAGCAGCTTTACAGGTGGCGAGCAGTACTTC. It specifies CASSFTGGEQYF.

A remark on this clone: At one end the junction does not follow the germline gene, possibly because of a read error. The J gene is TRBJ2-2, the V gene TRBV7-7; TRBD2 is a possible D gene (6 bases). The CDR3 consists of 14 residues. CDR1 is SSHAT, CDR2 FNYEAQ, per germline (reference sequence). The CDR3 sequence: CASSPRGNTGELFF. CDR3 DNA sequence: TGTGCTAGCAGCCCGCGGGGGAACACCGGGGAGCTGTTTTTT.

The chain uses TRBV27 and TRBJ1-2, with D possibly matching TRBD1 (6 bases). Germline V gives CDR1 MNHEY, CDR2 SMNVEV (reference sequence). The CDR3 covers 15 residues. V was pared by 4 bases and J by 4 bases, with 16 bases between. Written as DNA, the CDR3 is TGTGCCAGCAGTTCCGGACAGCGTTGGACCTATGGCTACACCTTC. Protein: CASSSGQRWTYGYTF.

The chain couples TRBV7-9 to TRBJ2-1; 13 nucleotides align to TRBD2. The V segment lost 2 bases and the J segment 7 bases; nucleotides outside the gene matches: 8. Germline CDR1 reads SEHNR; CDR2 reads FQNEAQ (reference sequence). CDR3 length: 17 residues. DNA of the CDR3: TGTGCCAGCAGCTTAATGACACTAGCGGGGGGGCGTAATGAGCAGTTCTTC. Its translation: CASSLMTLAGGRNEQFF.

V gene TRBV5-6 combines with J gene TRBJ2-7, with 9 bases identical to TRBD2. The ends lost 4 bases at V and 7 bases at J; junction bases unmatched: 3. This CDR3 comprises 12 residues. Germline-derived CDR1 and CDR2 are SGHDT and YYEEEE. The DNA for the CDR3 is TGTGCCAGCAGCCCTGGACTAGCGGAGCAGTACTTC. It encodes CASSPGLAEQYF.

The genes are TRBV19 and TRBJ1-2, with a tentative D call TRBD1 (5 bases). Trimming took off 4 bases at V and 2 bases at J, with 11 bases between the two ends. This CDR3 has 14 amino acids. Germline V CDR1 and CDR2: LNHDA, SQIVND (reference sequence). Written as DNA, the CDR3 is TGTGCCAGTAGTACCCGGAGGGGAAACTATGGCTACACCTTC. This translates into CASSTRRGNYGYTF.

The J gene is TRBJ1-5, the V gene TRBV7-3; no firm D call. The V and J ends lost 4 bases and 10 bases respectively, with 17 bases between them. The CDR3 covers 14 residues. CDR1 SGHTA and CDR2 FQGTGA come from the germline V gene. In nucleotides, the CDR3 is TGTGCCAGCAGCTCCCCACCCACTAGCTATCCCCAGCATTTT. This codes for CASSSPPTSYPQHF.

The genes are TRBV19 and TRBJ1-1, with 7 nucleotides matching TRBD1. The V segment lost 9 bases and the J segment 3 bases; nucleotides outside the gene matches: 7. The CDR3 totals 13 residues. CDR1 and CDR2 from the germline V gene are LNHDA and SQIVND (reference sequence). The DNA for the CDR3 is TGTGCCAGCACCCGGACAGGCTACACTGAAGCTTTCTTT. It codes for CASTRTGYTEAFF.

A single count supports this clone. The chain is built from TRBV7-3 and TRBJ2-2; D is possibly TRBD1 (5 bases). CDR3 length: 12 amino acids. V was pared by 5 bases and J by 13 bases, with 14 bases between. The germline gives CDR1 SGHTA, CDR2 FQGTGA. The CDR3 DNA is TGTGCCAGCAGCGCTGACAGATTAGTGCTGTTTTTT. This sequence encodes CASSADRLVLFF.

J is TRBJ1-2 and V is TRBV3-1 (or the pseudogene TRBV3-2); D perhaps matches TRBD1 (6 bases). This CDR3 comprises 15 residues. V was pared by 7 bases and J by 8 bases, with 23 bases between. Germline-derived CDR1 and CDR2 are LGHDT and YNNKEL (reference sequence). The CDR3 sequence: CASKISGTNLAGYTF. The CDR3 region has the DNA TGTGCCAGCAAAATTTCGGGGACAAATCTTGCCGGCTACACCTTC.

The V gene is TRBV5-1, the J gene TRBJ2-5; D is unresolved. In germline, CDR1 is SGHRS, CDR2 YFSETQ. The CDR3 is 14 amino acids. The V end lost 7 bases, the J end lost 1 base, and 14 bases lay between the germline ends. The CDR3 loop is CASRPGGSQETQYF. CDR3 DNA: TGCGCCAGCCGCCCCGGTGGTTCCCAAGAGACCCAGTACTTC.

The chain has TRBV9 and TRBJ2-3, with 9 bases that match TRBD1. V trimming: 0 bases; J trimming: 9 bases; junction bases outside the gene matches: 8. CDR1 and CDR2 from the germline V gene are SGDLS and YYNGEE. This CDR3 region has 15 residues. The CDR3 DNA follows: TGTGCCAGCAGCGTAGCAACAGGGGGCAAAGGCACGCAGTATTTT. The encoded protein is CASSVATGGKGTQYF.

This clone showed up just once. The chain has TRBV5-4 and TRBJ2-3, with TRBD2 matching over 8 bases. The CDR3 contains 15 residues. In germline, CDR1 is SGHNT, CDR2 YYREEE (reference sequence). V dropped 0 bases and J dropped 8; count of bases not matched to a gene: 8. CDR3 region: CASSLVGGAGRTQYF. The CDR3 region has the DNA TGTGCCAGCAGCTTGGTCGGGGGGGCCGGTCGTACGCAGTATTTT.

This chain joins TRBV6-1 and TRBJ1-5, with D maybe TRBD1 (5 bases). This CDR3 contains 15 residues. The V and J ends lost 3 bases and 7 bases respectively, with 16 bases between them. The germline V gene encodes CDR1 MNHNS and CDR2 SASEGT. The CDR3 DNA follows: TGTGCCAGCAGTGAGGGACTCGTGGGAGGACAGCCCCAGCATTTT. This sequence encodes CASSEGLVGGQPQHF.